Reported below is one T cell receptor beta chain. The assay was immunoSEQ multiplex PCR, and TCRdb's table has in-frame clones only and misses some. The sample lists 190,000 or so clones; about 90% were seen once. The data were obtained in a study of blood T cell repertoires in COVID-19. The germline V gene encodes CDR1 SGHTS and CDR2 YDEGEE. V was pared by 6 bases and J by 2 bases, with 21 bases between. There are 16 residues in the CDR3. V and J are TRBV5-8 and TRBJ2-7; TRBD1 might be the D (5 bases). The sample consisted of peripheral blood. The sequence was collected from a man between 35 and 55 years old with active or convalescent COVID-19. The CDR3 region is CASIPFRTKGTYEQYF. Written as DNA, the CDR3 is TGTGCCAGCATCCCGTTCCGAACTAAGGGGACCTACGAGCAGTACTTC.